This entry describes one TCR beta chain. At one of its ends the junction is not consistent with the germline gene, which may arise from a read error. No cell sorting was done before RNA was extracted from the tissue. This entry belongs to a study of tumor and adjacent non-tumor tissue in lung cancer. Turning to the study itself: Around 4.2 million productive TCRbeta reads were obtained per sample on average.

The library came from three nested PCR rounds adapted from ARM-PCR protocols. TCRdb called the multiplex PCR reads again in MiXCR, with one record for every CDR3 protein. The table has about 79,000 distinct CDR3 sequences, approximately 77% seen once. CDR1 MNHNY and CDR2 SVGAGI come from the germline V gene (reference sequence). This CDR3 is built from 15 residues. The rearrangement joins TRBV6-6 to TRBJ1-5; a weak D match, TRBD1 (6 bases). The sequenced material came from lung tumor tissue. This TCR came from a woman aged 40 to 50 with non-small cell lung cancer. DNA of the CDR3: TGTGTCAGCAGATCGAGAGGGGGGCTTGATCAGCTCCAGCATTTT. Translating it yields CVSRSRGGLDQLQHF.